The 19 T cell receptor beta chains below come from one sample, sequenced in a study of blood T cells in healthy people across ages. Alongside a J-beta primer mix, a sample-barcoded 5' primer served in a second PCR lasting about 7 to 12 cycles. TCRdb used MiXCR to reprocess the 5' RACE reads, holding one entry per CDR3 protein. The repertoire holds 450,000 to 600,000 distinct CDR3 sequences, around a quarter seen once, with under 4.5% in the top ten. These sequences were also reported in another study, on T cells of mothers and their children.

The sample taken for sequencing was blood. The receptor set was obtained from a boy younger than 10 in good health.

This clonotype was seen a few times. The chain joins TRBV6-5 to TRBJ1-4, with TRBD1 matching 8 bases. Germline CDR1 reads MNHEY; CDR2 reads SVGAGI. This CDR3 has 15 residues. The V segment lost 6 bases and the J segment 7 bases; nucleotides outside the gene matches: 10. Here the CDR3 DNA reads TGTGCCAGCAGCAGCGGACAGGGCGAGAGTGAAAAACTGTTTTTT. It specifies CASSSGQGESEKLFF.

This clonotype has ten or more counts. The chain has TRBV10-3 and TRBJ2-3; D gene ambiguous. Deletions cut 4 bases from V and 0 bases from J, with 14 bases between. The CDR3 has 16 residues. In germline, CDR1 is ENHRY, CDR2 SYGVKD. CDR3 DNA sequence: TGTGCCATCAGTGGAGACTGGAGAGCTAGCACAGATACGCAGTATTTT. Its protein is CAISGDWRASTDTQYF.

This clonotype occurred a few times. The chain links TRBV7-9 to TRBJ2-2, with 7 bases fitting TRBD1. CDR1 is SEHNR, CDR2 FQNEAQ, per germline (reference sequence). The CDR3 is 15 residues long. Trimming took 5 bases from V and 5 from J; bases not matched to a gene: 8. The CDR3 spells CASSPMGQTTGELFF. The CDR3 DNA is TGTGCCAGCAGCCCGATGGGACAGACAACCGGGGAGCTGTTTTTT.

The chain couples TRBV27 to TRBJ2-1; D might be TRBD1 or TRBD2, each matching 5 bases. The CDR3 contains 17 residues. V lost 2 bases to trimming and J lost 0 bases, with 14 bases between them. Germline V gives CDR1 MNHEY, CDR2 SMNVEV (reference sequence). The CDR3 sequence is CASSLRGTQSSYNEQFF. CDR3 nucleotide sequence: TGTGCCAGCAGTTTAAGAGGGACCCAGAGCTCCTACAATGAGCAGTTCTTC.

This clonotype has only a few counts. The V and J genes are TRBV9 and TRBJ1-2, with a possible D match to TRBD1 (5 bases). The V gene's germline CDR1 is SGDLS and CDR2 YYNGEE. The CDR3 is made up of 17 amino acids. With 0 bases removed from V and 3 bases from J, the gap between germline ends came to 18 bases. CDR3 DNA sequence: TGTGCCAGCAGCGTAGATTTCGAGTGGGAGGGACACTATGGCTACACCTTC. It encodes CASSVDFEWEGHYGYTF.

V usage is TRBV3-1 and J usage is TRBJ2-5; weak D call: TRBD2 (6 bases). The J call could be wrong; TRBJ2-1 is a better fit for the DNA end. This CDR3 has 17 residues. CDR1 and CDR2 (germline): LGHDT, YNNKEL (reference sequence). In DNA form, the CDR3 reads TGTGCCAGCAGCCAAGATAGTTCGGGCGGGGCGGGCAATGAGCAGTTCTTC. Its protein is CASSQDSSGGAGNEQFF.

The chain carries TRBV28 and TRBJ2-7; D ambiguous. From germline, CDR1 is MDHEN and CDR2 SYDVKM. Trimming left V 6 bases short and J 6 bases short, with 15 bases between. This CDR3 spans 13 amino acids. CDR3 loop: CASRPALDTEQYF. The CDR3 DNA follows: TGTGCCAGCAGACCTGCCCTAGATACCGAGCAGTACTTC. The full variable domain, with the rest looked up from reference TRBV28 and TRBJ2-7, is DVKVTQSSRYLVKRTGEKVFLECVQDMDHENMFWYRQDPGLGLRLIYFSYDVKMKEKGDIPEGYSVSREKKERFSLILESASTNQTSMYLCASRPALDTEQYFGPGTRLTVT.

The chain uses TRBV5-1 and TRBJ2-3, with TRBD2 matching over 8 bases. The CDR3 covers 16 residues. V shed 2 bases, J shed 3 bases, and the junction held 8 bases outside the gene matches. Per the germline V gene, CDR1 is SGHRS and CDR2 is YFSETQ. DNA for the CDR3: TGCGCCAGCAGCTTAGTAAGCGGGGGTACTACAGATACGCAGTATTTT. Amino acids: CASSLVSGGTTDTQYF.

This clonotype was observed a few times. V is TRBV25-1 and J is TRBJ2-7, with unresolved D. The CDR3 contains 12 residues. V lost 8 bases to trimming and J lost 0 bases, with 8 bases between them. CDR1 and CDR2 (germline): MGHDK, SYGVNS. CDR3 in DNA: TGTGCCAGCCAGGACGGCTCCTACGAGCAGTACTTC. This codes for CASQDGSYEQYF.

The chain is built from TRBV7-2 and TRBJ1-2; 11 nucleotides align to TRBD1. J lost 8 bases, V lost 3 bases, and 14 bases had no gene match. The V gene's germline CDR1 is SGHTA and CDR2 FQGNSA. The length of the CDR3 is 17 residues. The CDR3 here is CASSLNPFRTGGDGYTF. CDR3 bases: TGTGCCAGCAGCTTGAACCCCTTCCGGACAGGGGGCGACGGCTACACCTTC.

This clonotype showed up just a few times. This chain uses TRBV20-1 with TRBJ2-5; D is possibly TRBD2 (6 bases). Germline loops: CDR1 DFQATT, CDR2 SNEGSKA (reference sequence). The CDR3 has 14 amino acids. V was cut by 0 bases and J by 7 bases, with 15 bases left in between. CDR3 amino acids: CSAREAGQRGTQYF. The CDR3 bases are TGCAGTGCTAGAGAAGCGGGCCAGAGGGGGACCCAGTACTTC.

CDR3 in amino acids: CASSSPAGLAAIHGETQYF. In DNA form, the CDR3 reads TGTGCCAGCAGCTCCCCCGCGGGACTAGCGGCCATCCATGGGGAGACCCAGTACTTC. The chain links TRBV7-6 to TRBJ2-5; 11 positions match TRBD2. The CDR3 extends over 19 amino acids. CDR1 is SGHVS and CDR2 is FNYEAQ in the germline V gene. After removal of 4 bases from V and 5 bases from J, the junction contained 18 bases not matched to a gene.

The V and J genes are TRBV20-1 and TRBJ2-1, with D tentatively TRBD2 (6 bases). The V and J ends lost 0 bases and 10 bases respectively, with 19 bases between them. The CDR3 loop spans 15 amino acids. The germline V gene has CDR1 DFQATT and CDR2 SNEGSKA (reference sequence). The CDR3 here is CSARDRVSSGGEQFF. The CDR3 DNA reads as TGCAGTGCTAGAGATAGGGTATCCTCCGGGGGAGAGCAGTTCTTC.

The J gene is TRBJ2-1, the V gene TRBV18, with 7 bases that match TRBD2. The CDR3 runs to 19 residues. Germline V gene data show CDR1 as KGHSH and CDR2 as LQKENI. With 6 bases clipped from V and 6 bases from J, the junction kept 23 bases outside the gene matches. For the CDR3, the DNA is TGTGCCAGCTCGTCTATTCCTTTAGCGGGCGCTGACTTGGGCAATGAGCAGTTCTTC. Translating it yields CASSSIPLAGADLGNEQFF.

The V and J genes are TRBV20-1 and TRBJ2-7, with 7 bases matching TRBD2. The ends lost 6 bases at V and 3 bases at J; junction bases unmatched: 8. This CDR3 contains 13 residues. Germline loops: CDR1 DFQATT, CDR2 SNEGSKA (reference sequence). The CDR3 nucleotides are TGCAGTGCCCAGCGGGGCGCGAACTACGAGCAGTACTTC. It codes for CSAQRGANYEQYF.

The V gene is TRBV2, the J gene TRBJ2-3, with 16 bases matching TRBD2. Germline loops: CDR1 SNHLY, CDR2 FYNNEI. After removal of 4 bases from V and 8 bases from J, the junction contained 15 bases not matched to a gene. CDR3 length equals 19 residues. The DNA for the CDR3 is TGTGCCAGCAGTGCCTTGGGACTAGCGGGAGGGCCCATAAGAGGTACGCAGTATTTT. Translation: CASSALGLAGGPIRGTQYF. The full variable domain, completed using reference TRBV2 and TRBJ2-3, is EPEVTQTPSHQVTQMGQEVILRCVPISNHLYFYWYRQILGQKVEFLVSFYNNEISEKSEIFDDQFSVERPDGSNFTLKIRSTKLEDSAMYFCASSALGLAGGPIRGTQYFGPGTRLTVL.

This clonotype was seen a handful of times. The V and J genes are TRBV6-6 and TRBJ2-4; 7 bases map to TRBD1. The CDR3 is made up of 14 amino acids. Germline CDR1 is MNHNY and CDR2 is SVGAGI (reference sequence). Unmatched junction bases numbered 6, after V lost 2 bases and J lost 8 bases. CDR3 DNA: TGTGCCAGCAGTTACGGACAGGTTCGGGACATTCAGTACTTC. Encoded protein: CASSYGQVRDIQYF.

V is TRBV6-1 and J is TRBJ1-2; 7 bases align to TRBD1. The J segment lost 6 bases and the V segment lost 6 bases, leaving 7 bases of the junction unmatched. The germline CDR1 and CDR2 sequences are MNHNS and SASEGT. CDR3 length: 13 amino acids. CDR3 amino acids: CASRQNRGNGYTF. The DNA for the CDR3 is TGTGCCAGCAGGCAGAACAGGGGCAATGGCTACACCTTC.

The J gene is TRBJ2-4, the V gene TRBV12-3 or TRBV12-4; 11 bases align to TRBD2. This CDR3 has 20 amino acids. The V and J ends lost 6 bases and 0 bases, in that order; junction bases with no gene match: 16. The CDR3 DNA sequence: TGTGCCAGCAGACCAATAGCGGGAGGGCCAGGGGGCCAAGCCAAAAACATTCAGTACTTC. Translated, it gives CASRPIAGGPGGQAKNIQYF.